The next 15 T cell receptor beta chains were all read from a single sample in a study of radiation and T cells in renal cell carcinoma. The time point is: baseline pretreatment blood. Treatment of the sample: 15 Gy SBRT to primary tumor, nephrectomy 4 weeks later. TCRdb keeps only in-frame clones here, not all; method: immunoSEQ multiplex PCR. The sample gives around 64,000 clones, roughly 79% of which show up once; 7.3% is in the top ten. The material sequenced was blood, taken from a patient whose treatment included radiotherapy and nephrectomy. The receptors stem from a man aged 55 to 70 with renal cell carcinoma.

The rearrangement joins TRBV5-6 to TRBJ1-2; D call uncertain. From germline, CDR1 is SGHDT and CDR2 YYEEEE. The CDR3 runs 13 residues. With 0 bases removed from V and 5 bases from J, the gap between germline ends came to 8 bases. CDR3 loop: CASSLGPSYGYTF. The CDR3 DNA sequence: TGTGCCAGCAGCTTGGGACCCTCTTATGGCTACACCTTC.

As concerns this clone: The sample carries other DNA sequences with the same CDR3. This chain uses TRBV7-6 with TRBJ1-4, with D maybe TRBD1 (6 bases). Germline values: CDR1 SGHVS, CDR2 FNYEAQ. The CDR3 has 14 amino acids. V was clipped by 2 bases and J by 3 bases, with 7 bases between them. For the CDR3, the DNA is TGTGCCAGCAGCTTACGGGGGCCTAATGAAAAACTGTTTTTT. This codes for CASSLRGPNEKLFF.

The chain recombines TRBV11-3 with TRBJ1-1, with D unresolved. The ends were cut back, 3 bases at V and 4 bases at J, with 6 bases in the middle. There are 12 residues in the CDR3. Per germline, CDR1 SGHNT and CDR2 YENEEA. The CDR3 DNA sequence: TGTGCCAGCAGCTTTTCCCCCACTGAAGCTTTCTTT. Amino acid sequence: CASSFSPTEAFF.

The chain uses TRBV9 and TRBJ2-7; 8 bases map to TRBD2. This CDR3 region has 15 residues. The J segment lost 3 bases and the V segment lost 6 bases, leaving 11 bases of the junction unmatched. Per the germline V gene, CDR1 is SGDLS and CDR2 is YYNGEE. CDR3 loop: CASTCRETSVYEQYV. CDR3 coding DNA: TGTGCCAGCACCTGCCGGGAGACTAGCGTCTACGAGCAGTACGTC.

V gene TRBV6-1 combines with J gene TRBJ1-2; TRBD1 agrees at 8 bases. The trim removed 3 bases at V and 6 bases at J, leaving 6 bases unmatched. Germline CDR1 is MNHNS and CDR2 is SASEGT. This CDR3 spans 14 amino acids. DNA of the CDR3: TGTGCCAGCAGTGAGAGGACAGGGAGTGATGGCTACACCTTC. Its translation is CASSERTGSDGYTF.

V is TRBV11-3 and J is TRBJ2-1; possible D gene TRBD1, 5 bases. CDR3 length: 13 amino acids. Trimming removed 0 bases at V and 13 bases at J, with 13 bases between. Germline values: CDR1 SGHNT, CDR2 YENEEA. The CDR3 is CASSLDRVSPQFF. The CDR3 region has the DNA TGTGCCAGCAGCTTAGACAGGGTCAGTCCCCAGTTCTTC.

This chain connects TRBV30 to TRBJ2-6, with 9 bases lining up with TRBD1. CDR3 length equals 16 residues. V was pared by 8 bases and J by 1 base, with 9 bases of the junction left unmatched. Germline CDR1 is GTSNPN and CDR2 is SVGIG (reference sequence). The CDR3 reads CAAPTGQGSGANVLTF. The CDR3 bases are TGTGCCGCCCCGACCGGACAGGGGTCTGGGGCCAACGTCCTGACTTTC.

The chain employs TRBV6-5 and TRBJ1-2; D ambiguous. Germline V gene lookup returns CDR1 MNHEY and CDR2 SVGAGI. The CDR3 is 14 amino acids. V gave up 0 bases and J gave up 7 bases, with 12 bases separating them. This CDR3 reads CASSYSPAGTGYTF. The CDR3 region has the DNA TGTGCCAGCAGTTACTCACCCGCAGGAACTGGCTACACCTTC.

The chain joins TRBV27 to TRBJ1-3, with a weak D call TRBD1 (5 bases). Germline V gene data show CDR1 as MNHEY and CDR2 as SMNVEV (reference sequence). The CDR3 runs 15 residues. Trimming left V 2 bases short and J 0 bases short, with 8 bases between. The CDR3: CASSLRGYSGNTIYF. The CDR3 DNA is TGTGCCAGCAGTTTACGGGGCTACTCTGGAAACACCATATATTTT.

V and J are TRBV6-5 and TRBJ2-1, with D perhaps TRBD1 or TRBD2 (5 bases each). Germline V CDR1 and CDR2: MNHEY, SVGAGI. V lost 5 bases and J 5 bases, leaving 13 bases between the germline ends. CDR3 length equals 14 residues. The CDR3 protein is CASSVRDGHNEQFF. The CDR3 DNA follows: TGTGCCAGCAGTGTCCGGGACGGACACAATGAGCAGTTCTTC.

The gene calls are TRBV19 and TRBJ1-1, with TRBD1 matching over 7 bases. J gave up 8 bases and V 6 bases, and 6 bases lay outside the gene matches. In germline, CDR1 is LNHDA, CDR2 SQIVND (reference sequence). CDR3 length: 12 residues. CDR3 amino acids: CASRGRDSEAFF. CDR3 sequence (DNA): TGTGCCAGTAGGGGCCGGGACAGCGAAGCTTTCTTT.

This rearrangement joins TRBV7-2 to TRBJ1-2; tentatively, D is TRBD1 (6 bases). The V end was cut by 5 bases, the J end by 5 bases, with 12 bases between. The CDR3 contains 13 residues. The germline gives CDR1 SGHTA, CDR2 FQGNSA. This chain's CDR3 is CASSERQDYGYTF. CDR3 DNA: TGTGCCAGCAGCGAACGACAGGATTATGGCTACACCTTC.

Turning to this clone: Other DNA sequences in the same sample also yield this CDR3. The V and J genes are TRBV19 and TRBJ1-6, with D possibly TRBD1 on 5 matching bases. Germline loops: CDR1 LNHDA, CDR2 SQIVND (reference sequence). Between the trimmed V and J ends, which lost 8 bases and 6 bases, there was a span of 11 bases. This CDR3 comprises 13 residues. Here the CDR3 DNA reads TGTGCCAGTCGACGGGGGGTTAATTCACCCCTCCACTTT. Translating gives CASRRGVNSPLHF.

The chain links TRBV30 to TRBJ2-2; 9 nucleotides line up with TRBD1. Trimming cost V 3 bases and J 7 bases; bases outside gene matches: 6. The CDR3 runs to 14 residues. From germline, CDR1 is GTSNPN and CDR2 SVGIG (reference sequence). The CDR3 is CAWRLQGAGGELFF. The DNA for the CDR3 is TGTGCCTGGAGACTACAGGGGGCGGGCGGGGAGCTGTTTTTT.

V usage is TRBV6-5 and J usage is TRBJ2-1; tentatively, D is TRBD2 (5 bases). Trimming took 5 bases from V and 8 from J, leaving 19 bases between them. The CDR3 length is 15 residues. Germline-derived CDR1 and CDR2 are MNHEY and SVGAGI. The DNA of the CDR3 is TGTGCCAGCAGTGTGGACTCGGGTGTTCGGGATGAGCAGTTCTTC. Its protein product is CASSVDSGVRDEQFF.